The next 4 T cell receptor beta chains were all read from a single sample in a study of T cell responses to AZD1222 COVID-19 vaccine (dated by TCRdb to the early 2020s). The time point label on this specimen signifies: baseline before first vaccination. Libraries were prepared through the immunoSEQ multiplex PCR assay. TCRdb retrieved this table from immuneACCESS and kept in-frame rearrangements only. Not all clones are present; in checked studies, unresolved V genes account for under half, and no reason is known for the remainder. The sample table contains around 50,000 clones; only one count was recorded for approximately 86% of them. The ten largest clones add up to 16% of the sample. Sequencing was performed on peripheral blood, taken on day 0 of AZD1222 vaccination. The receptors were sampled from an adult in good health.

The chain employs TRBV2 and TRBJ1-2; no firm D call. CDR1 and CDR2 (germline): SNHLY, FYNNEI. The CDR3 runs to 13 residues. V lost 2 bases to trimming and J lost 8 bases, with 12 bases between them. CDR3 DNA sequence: TGTGCCAGCAGTGAAATTGTAACGTTGGGCTACACCTTC. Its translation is CASSEIVTLGYTF.

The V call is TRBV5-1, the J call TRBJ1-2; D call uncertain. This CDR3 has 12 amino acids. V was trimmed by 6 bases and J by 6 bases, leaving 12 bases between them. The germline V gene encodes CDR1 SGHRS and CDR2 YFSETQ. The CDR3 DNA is TGCGCCAGCACTGGCCAAACTGATGGCTACACCTTC. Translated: CASTGQTDGYTF.

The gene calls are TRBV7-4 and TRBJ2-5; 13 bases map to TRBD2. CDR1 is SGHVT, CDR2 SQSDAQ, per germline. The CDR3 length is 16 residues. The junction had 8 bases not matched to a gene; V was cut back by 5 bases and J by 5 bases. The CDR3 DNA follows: TGTGCCAGCAGCCCCAGGACTAGCGGGAGCGGGGAGACCCAGTACTTC. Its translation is CASSPRTSGSGETQYF. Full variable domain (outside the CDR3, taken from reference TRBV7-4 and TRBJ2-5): GAGVSQSPRYKVAKRGRDVALRCDSISGHVTLYWYRQTLGQGSEVLTYSQSDAQRDKSGRPSGRFSAERPERSVSTLKIQRTEQGDSAVYLCASSPRTSGSGETQYFGPGTRLLVL.

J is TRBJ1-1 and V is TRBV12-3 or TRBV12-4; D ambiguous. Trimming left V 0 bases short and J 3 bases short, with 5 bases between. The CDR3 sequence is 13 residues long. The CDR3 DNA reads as TGTGCCAGCAGTTTAGCGGAAGACACTGAAGCTTTCTTT. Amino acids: CASSLAEDTEAFF.